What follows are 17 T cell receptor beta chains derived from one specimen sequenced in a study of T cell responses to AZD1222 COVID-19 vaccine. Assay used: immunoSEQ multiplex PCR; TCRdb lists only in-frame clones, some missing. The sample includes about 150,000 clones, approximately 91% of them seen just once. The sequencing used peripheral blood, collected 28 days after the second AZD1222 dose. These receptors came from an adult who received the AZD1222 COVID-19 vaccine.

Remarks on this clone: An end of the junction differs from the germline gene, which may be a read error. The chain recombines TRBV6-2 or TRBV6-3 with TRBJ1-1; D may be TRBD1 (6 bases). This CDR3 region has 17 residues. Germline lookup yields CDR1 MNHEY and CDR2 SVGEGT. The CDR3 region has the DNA TGTGCCAGCAGTTCCCAACCCTTCGCCAGGGGAGGCACTGAAGCCTTCTTT. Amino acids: CASSSQPFARGGTEAFF.

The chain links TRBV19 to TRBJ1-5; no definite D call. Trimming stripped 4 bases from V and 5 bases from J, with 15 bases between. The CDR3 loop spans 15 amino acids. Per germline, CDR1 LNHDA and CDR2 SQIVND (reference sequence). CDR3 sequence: CASSSVSLGDQPQHF. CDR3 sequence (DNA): TGTGCCAGTAGTAGTGTATCACTTGGGGATCAGCCCCAGCATTTT.

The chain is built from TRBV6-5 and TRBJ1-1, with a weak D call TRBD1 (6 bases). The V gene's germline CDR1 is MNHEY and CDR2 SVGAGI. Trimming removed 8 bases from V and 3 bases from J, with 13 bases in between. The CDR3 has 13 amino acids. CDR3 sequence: CASQGGVYTEAFF. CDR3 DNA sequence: TGTGCCAGCCAAGGGGGTGTGTACACTGAAGCTTTCTTT.

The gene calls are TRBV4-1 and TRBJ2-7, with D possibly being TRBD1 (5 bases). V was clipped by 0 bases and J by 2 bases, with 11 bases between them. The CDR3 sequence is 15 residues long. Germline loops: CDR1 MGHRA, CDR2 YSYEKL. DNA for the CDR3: TGCGCCAGCAGCCAAGAGGGCAGGGCCCCCTACGAGCAGTACTTC. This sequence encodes CASSQEGRAPYEQYF.

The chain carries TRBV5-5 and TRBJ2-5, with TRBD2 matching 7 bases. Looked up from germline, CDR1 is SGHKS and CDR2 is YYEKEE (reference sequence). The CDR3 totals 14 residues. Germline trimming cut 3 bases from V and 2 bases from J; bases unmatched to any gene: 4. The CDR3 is CASSSVGGQETQYF. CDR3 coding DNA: TGTGCCAGCAGCTCGGTCGGGGGGCAAGAGACCCAGTACTTC.

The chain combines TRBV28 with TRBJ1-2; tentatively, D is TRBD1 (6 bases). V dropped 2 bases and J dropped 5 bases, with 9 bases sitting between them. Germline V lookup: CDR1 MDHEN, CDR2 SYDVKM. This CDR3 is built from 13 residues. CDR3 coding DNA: TGTGCCAGCAGTTTACCCGGACAGTATGGCTACACCTTC. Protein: CASSLPGQYGYTF.

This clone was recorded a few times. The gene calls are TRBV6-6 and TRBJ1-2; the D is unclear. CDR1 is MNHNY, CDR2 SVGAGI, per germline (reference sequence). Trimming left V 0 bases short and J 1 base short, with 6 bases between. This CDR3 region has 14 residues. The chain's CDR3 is CASSYSAGNYGYTF. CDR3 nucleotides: TGTGCCAGCAGTTACTCCGCGGGTAACTATGGCTACACCTTC.

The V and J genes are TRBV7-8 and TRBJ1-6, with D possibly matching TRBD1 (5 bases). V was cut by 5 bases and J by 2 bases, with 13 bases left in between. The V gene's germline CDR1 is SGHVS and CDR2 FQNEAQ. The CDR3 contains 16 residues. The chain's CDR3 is CASSTLGEAYNSPLHF. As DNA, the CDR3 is TGTGCCAGCAGCACCTTAGGGGAGGCCTATAATTCACCCCTCCACTTT.

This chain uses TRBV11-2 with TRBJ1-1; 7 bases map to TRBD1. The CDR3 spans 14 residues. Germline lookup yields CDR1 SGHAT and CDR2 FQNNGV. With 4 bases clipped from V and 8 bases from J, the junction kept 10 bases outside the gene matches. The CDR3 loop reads CASSSWRQGGEAFF. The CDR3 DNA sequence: TGTGCCAGCAGCTCGTGGAGACAGGGCGGAGAAGCTTTCTTT.

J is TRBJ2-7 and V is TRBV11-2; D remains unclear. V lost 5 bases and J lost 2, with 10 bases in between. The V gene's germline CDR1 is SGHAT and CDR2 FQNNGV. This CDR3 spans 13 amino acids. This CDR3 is CASSPLKTYEQYF. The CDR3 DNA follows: TGTGCCAGCAGCCCTCTGAAAACCTACGAGCAGTACTTC.

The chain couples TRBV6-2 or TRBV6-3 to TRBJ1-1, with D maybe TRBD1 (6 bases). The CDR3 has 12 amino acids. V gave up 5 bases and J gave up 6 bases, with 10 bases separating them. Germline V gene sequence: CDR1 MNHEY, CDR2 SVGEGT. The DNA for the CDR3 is TGTGCCAGCAGTAGCAACAGGGCTGAAGCTTTCTTT. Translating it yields CASSSNRAEAFF.

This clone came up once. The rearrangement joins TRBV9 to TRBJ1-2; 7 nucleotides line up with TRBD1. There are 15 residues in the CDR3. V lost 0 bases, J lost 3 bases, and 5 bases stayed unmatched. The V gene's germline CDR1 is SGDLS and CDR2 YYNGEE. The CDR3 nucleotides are TGTGCCAGCAGCGTAGATCAGGGGGGTTACTATGGCTACACCTTC. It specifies CASSVDQGGYYGYTF.

The DNA for the CDR3 is TGCGCCAGCAGCCAAGCAGGGGAGAATCAGCCCCAGCATTTT. It specifies CASSQAGENQPQHF. This chain connects TRBV5-1 to TRBJ1-5, with D possibly TRBD1 on 6 matching bases. The CDR3 totals 14 residues. CDR1 is SGHRS, CDR2 YFSETQ, per germline. Trimming took 4 bases from V and 4 from J, leaving 12 bases between them.

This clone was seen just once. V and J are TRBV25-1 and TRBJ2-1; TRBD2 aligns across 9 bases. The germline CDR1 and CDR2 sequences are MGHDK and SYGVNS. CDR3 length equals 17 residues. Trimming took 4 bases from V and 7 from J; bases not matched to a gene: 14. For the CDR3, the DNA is TGTGCCAGCAGTGCCTATAGCGGGAGAGGGTCATCGAATGAGCAGTTCTTC. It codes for CASSAYSGRGSSNEQFF.

The CDR3, as DNA: TGTGCCAGCAGCGTAGCGGGGGGGCCCTACGAGCAGTACTTC. This encodes CASSVAGGPYEQYF. The chain carries TRBV2 and TRBJ2-7; TRBD2 agrees at 11 bases. This CDR3 has 14 residues. V shed 6 bases, J shed 2 bases, and the junction held 3 bases outside the gene matches. Germline CDR1 SNHLY, CDR2 FYNNEI.

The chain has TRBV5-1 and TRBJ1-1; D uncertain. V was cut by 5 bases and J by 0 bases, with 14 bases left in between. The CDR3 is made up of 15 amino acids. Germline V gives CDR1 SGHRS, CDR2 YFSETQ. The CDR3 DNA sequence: TGCGCCAGCAGGGGTGAGGAGATAATGAACACTGAAGCTTTCTTT. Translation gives CASRGEEIMNTEAFF.

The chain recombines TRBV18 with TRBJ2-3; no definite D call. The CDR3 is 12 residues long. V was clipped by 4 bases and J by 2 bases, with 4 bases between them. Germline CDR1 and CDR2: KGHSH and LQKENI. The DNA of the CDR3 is TGTGCCAGCTCACTCTCCACAGATACGCAGTATTTT. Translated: CASSLSTDTQYF.